This is a list of T cell receptor beta chains from one sample in a study of monozygotic twins with inflammatory bowel disease. Reanalyzing the 5' RACE reads, TCRdb keeps one entry per CDR3 protein, without DNA. This sample's table has approximately 330,000 distinct CDR3 sequences. Sequencing was done on a sample of blood. The receptor source for this set is a human donor with ulcerative colitis or Crohn's disease, or a healthy co-twin of an affected twin (not recorded which). CDR3s include the opening cysteine and the closing phenylalanine or tryptophan.

j_call v_call cdr3_aa
TRBJ2-6 TRBV12-3/TRBV12-4 CASSFGWSGANVLTF
TRBJ2-1 TRBV4-3 CASSRHSASEQFF
TRBJ2-5 TRBV5-1 CASSQGGRETQYF
TRBJ2-3 TRBV4-1 CASSLQAPGGTDTQYF
TRBJ2-2 TRBV6-2/TRBV6-3 CASSVTLPQGTGELFF
TRBJ1-1 TRBV20-1 CSTLAPRGNTEAFF
TRBJ1-1 TRBV4-1 CASSQVGILEAFF
TRBJ2-1 TRBV27 CASSQGLAVNEQFF
TRBJ2-6 TRBV5-1 CASSLDGTGGSGANVLTF
TRBJ2-1 TRBV18 CASSPVGTSGGNEQFF
TRBJ1-4 TRBV2 CASSEVRDVPTNEKLFF